Reported below is one TCR beta chain. Its antigen is currently unknown. The method was immunoSEQ multiplex PCR; TCRdb's version includes in-frame clones alone and lacks a portion of them. The data contain over 70,000 clones, roughly 93% of them seen just once; the ten biggest clones take up over 4%. This CDR3 has 14 residues. Trimming took off 2 bases at V and 7 bases at J, with 14 bases between the two ends. Germline V gene data show CDR1 as MNHEY and CDR2 as SVGAGI. The sample comes from a study of T cells in localized non-small cell lung cancer. General observations from the study: Tumor samples were not multi-region, leaving intratumor heterogeneity unexcluded.

This specimen was PBMCs, taken before any cancer treatment. The sequence was collected from a woman aged 40-69 years with stage II squamous cell lung carcinoma. The rearrangement joins TRBV6-5 to TRBJ1-2; TRBD1 is a possible D gene (6 bases). CDR3 in amino acids: CASSYRGIEGGYTF. The CDR3 coding sequence is TGTGCCAGCAGTTACAGGGGGATTGAGGGTGGCTACACCTTC.